This TCR beta chain was profiled in a study of blood T cell repertoires in COVID-19. About the study: COVID-19 samples collected from the United States, Italy and Spain covered acute and convalescent phases. T cells, B-cell-depleted T cells, or PBMCs supplied cDNA or gDNA.

Original analysis: Quantification of nucleated cells was approximated via reference gene primer amplification. The data were produced by immunoSEQ multiplex PCR, yet TCRdb's version contains in-frame clones alone and is incomplete. V and J calls and clone size are those listed in that table; D and trimming were worked out from the DNA. The sample gives around 61,000 clones, about nine tenths of which show up once; roughly 3% is in the top ten. The CDR3 is 15 residues long. Trimming shortened V by 0 bases and J by 9 bases, and 15 bases separated the two germline ends. From germline, CDR1 is LNHDA and CDR2 SQIVND (reference sequence).

The source of this sequence is a man over 45 with active COVID-19. The genes are TRBV19 and TRBJ1-5; D is possibly TRBD1 (6 bases). Sequencing was performed on peripheral blood. In nucleotides, the CDR3 is TGTGCCAGTAGTATAGATCGAAGGGGGATCAGGCCCCAGCATTTT. It specifies CASSIDRRGIRPQHF. The whole variable domain, remainder taken from reference TRBV19 and TRBJ1-5, is DGGITQSPKYLFRKEGQNVTLSCEQNLNHDAMYWYRQDPGQGLRLIYYSQIVNDFQKGDIAEGYSVSREKKESFPLTVTSAQKNPTAFYLCASSIDRRGIRPQHFGDGTRLSIL.